This TCR beta chain was recovered during a study of shared clonotypes between healthy human individuals. The CDR3 is 8 amino acids. Per the germline V gene, CDR1 is SGHNT and CDR2 is YENEEA. V lost 8 bases, J lost 6 bases, and 2 bases lay in between. Data came from immunoSEQ multiplex PCR; TCRdb stores just in-frame clones and leaves some out. The sample includes 850,000 to 1,100,000 clones, about 72% seen only once; the top ten take 0.89%. As for this clone: As yet, its antigen is unknown.

Whole-study findings and limits: Incompleteness in sorted-subset sequencing, despite large depth, was shown by rarefaction. Generation probabilities were higher for clonotypes shared across all four sorted-subset donors than for unshared ones.

Input material: memory CD4+ T cells from PBMCs. Described subset: CD45RA-negative fraction. This chain links TRBV11-3 with TRBJ2-7, with unresolved D. This sequence originates from a man between 18 and 35 years old in good health. Some clones in this sample may be carry-over from other donors' samples. The CDR3 bases are TGTGCCAGCGCCGAGCAGTACTTC. Encoded protein: CASAEQYF.